What follows are 3 T cell receptor beta chains derived from one specimen sequenced in a study of cytomegalovirus exposure and HLA in healthy donors. PCR involved 60 Vbeta and 13 Jbeta primers. The assay was immunoSEQ multiplex PCR, and TCRdb's table has in-frame clones only and misses some. The repertoire holds some 130,000 clones, with more than 70% as singletons. Sequenced sample: PBMCs. The receptors come from a human donor in good health.

The chain has TRBV6-5 and TRBJ1-6, with TRBD1 matching over 9 bases. The V gene's germline CDR1 is MNHEY and CDR2 SVGAGI. V shed 6 bases, J shed 2 bases, and the junction held 2 bases outside the gene matches. The CDR3 has 15 amino acids. The CDR3 protein is CASSTGGTYNSPLHF. CDR3 coding DNA: TGTGCCAGCAGCACAGGGGGCACCTATAATTCACCCCTCCACTTT.

This clone has a handful of counts. The rearrangement uses TRBV5-4 and TRBJ2-6, with D perhaps matching TRBD1 (6 bases). The V end lost 3 bases, the J end lost 0 bases, and 16 bases lay between the germline ends. Germline CDR1 is SGHNT and CDR2 is YYREEE (reference sequence). The CDR3 is 18 residues long. CDR3: CASSSFLGANSGANVLTF. CDR3 DNA: TGTGCCAGCAGCTCCTTTCTGGGGGCTAACTCTGGGGCCAACGTCCTGACTTTC.

This chain uses TRBV5-5 with TRBJ1-5, with a weak D call TRBD1 (6 bases). The CDR3 loop spans 14 amino acids. Trimming cost V 5 bases and J 6 bases, with 15 bases left between them. Germline-derived CDR1 and CDR2 are SGHKS and YYEKEE (reference sequence). The CDR3 region is CASSRQGQTQPQHF. The DNA of the CDR3 is TGTGCCAGCAGTCGCCAGGGGCAGACTCAGCCCCAGCATTTT.